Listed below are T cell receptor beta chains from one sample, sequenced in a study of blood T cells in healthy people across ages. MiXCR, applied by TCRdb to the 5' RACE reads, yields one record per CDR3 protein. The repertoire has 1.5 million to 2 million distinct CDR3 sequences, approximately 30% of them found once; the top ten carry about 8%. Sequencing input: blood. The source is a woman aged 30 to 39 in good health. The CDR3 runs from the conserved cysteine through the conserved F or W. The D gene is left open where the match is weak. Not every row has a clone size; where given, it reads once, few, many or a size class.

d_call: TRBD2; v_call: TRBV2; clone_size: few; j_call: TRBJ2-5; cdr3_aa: CASGGAGVETQYF; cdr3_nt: TGTGCCAGCGGCGGGGCGGGAGTTGAGACCCAGTACTTC
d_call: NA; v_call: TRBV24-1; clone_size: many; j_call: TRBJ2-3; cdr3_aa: CATSDTGGDTQYF; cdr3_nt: TGTGCCACCAGTGATACTGGGGGGGATACGCAGTATTTT
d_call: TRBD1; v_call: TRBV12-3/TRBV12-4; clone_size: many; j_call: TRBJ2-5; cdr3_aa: CASSVDRVQTQYF; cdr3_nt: TGTGCCAGCAGTGTCGACAGGGTGCAGACCCAGTACTTC
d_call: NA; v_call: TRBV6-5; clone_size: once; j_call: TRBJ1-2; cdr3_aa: CASRGGQKVYGYTF; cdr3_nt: TGTGCCAGCAGGGGGGGGCAGAAAGTCTATGGCTACACCTTC
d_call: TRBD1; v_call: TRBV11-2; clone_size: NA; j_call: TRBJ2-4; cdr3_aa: CASSRPDRDLYF; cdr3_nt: TGTGCCAGCAGCCGTCCGGACAGGGATTTGTACTTC
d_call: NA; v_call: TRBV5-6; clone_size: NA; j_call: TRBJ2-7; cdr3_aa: CVSSMHPLEQYF; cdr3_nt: TGTGTCAGCAGCATGCATCCTCTCGAGCAGTACTTC
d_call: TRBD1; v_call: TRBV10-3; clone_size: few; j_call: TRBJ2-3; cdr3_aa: CAISDLGQGSDTQYF; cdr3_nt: TGTGCCATCAGTGACCTAGGACAGGGGTCAGATACGCAGTATTTT
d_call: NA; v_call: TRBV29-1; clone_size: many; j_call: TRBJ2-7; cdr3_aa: CSVDEGSSYEQYF; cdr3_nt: TGCAGCGTTGACGAAGGGAGCTCCTACGAGCAGTACTTC
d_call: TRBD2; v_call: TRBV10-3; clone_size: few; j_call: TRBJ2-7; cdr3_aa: CAISEGSGGFYEQYF; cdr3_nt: TGTGCCATCAGTGAGGGTAGCGGGGGGTTTTACGAGCAGTACTTC
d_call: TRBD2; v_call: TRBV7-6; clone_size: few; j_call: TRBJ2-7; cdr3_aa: CASSSGTSGLVAYEQYF; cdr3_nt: TGTGCCAGCAGCTCCGGGACTAGCGGATTAGTAGCGTACGAGCAGTACTTC
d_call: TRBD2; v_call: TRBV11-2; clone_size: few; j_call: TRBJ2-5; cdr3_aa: CASGGVAGDQETQYF; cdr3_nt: TGTGCCAGCGGTGGGGTAGCGGGAGATCAAGAGACCCAGTACTTC
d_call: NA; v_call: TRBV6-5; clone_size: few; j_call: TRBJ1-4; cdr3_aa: CASSYSRGTATNEKLFF; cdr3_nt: TGTGCCAGCAGTTACTCGCGGGGAACGGCAACTAATGAAAAACTGTTTTTT
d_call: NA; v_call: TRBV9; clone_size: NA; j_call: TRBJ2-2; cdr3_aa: CASSVGYAGELFF; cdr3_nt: TGTGCCAGCAGCGTAGGGTACGCCGGGGAGCTGTTTTTT
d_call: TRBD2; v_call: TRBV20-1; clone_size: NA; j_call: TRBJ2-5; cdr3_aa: CSAGQTSGLNEQYF; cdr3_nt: TGCAGTGCAGGACAGACTAGCGGGTTGAATGAGCAGTACTTC
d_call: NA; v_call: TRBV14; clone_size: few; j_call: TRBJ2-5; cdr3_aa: CASSRSRGGETQYF; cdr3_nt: TGTGCCAGCAGCCGGTCGCGAGGGGGGGAGACCCAGTACTTC
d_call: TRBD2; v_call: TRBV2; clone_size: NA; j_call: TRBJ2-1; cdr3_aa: CASKPETGLAGRNEQFF; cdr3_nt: TGTGCCAGCAAACCAGAAACGGGACTAGCGGGCAGGAATGAGCAGTTCTTC
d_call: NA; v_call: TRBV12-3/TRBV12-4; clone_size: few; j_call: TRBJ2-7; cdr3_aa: CASSPQTGPSEQYF; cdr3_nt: TGTGCCAGCAGTCCGCAGACAGGCCCGTCCGAGCAGTACTTC
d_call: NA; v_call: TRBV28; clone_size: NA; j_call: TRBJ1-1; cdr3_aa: CASSFSFASTNTEAFF; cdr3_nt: TGTGCCAGCAGTTTCTCCTTCGCATCCACGAACACTGAAGCTTTCTTT
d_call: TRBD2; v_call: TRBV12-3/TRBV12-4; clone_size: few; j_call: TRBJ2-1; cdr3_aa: CASSFLAARNEQFF; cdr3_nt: TGTGCCAGCAGTTTCCTAGCGGCGCGCAATGAGCAGTTCTTC
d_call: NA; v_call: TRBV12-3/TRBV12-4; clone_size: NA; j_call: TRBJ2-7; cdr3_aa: CASSSRAVPSYEQYF; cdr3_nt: TGTGCCAGCAGTTCTAGGGCAGTCCCATCCTACGAGCAGTACTTC
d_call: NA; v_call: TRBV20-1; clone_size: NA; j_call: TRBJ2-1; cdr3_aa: CSARVPGANNEQFF; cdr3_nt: TGCAGTGCTAGAGTGCCGGGGGCCAACAATGAGCAGTTCTTC
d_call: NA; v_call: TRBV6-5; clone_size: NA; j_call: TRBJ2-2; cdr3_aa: CASSLKGGTGELFF; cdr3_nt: TGTGCCAGCAGTCTAAAAGGGGGGACCGGGGAGCTGTTTTTT
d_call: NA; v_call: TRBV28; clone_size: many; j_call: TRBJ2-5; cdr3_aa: CATGETQYF; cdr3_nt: TGTGCCACGGGAGAGACCCAGTACTTC
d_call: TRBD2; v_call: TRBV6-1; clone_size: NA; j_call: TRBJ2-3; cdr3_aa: CASRAGTSGSVADTQYF; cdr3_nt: TGTGCCAGCAGGGCTGGGACTAGCGGGAGTGTTGCAGATACGCAGTATTTT
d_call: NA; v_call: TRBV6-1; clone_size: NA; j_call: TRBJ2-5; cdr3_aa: CASSELSWPTGKSQYF; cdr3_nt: TGTGCCAGCAGTGAACTAAGTTGGCCCACCGGGAAGTCCCAGTACTTC
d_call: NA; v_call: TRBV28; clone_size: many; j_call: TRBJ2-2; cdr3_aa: CASSFAGTNTGELFF; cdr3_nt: TGTGCCAGCAGTTTCGCGGGGACCAACACCGGGGAGCTGTTTTTT
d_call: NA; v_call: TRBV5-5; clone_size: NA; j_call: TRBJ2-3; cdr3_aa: CTSSLELAPDTQYF; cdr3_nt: TGTACCAGCAGCTTGGAACTAGCCCCAGATACGCAGTATTTT
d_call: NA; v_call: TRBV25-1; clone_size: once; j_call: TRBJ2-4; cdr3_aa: CASSEVGQGKNIQYF; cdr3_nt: TGTGCCAGCAGTGAGGTGGGTCAGGGCAAAAACATTCAGTACTTC
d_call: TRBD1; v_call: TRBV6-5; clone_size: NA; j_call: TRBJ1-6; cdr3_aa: CASRRTGGSSPLHF; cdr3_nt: TGTGCCAGCAGGCGGACAGGGGGCAGTTCACCCCTCCACTTT
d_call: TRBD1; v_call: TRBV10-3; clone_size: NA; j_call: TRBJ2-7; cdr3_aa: CAISEVGTGSYEQYF; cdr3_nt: TGTGCCATCAGTGAAGTGGGGACAGGGTCGTACGAGCAGTACTTC
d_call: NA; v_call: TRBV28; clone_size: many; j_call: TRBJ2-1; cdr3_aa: CASSHQTLVFGNEQFF; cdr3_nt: TGTGCCAGCAGTCACCAGACGCTCGTATTCGGCAATGAGCAGTTCTTC
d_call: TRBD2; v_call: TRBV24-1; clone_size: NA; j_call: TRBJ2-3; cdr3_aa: CATSDSREGPDTQYF; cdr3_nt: TGTGCCACCAGTGATTCCCGGGAGGGACCAGATACGCAGTATTTT
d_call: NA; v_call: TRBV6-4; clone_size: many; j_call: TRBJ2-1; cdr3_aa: CASRADSSSAEQFF; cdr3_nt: TGTGCCAGCAGAGCGGACAGCTCCAGTGCTGAGCAGTTCTTC
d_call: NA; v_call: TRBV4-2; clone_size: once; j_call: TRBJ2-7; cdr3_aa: CASSPTRTDSYEQYF; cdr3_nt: TGTGCCAGCAGCCCCACCCGGACTGACTCCTACGAGCAGTACTTC
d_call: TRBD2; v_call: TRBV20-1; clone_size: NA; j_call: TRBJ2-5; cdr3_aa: CSASGLVGETQYF; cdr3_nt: TGCAGTGCTAGTGGACTAGTCGGAGAGACCCAGTACTTC
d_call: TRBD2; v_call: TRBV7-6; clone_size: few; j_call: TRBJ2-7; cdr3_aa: CASSFGWVSGTSYEQYF; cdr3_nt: TGTGCCAGCAGCTTCGGCTGGGTTAGCGGGACGTCCTACGAGCAGTACTTC
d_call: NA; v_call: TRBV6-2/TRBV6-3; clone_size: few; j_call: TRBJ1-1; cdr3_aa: CASISMVNTEAFF; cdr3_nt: TGTGCCAGCATATCAATGGTGAACACTGAAGCTTTCTTT
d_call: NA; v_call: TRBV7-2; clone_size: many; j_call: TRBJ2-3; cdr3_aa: CASSLAGGRDTQYF; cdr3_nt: TGTGCCAGCAGCTTAGCGGGGGGACGCGATACGCAGTATTTT